This T cell receptor beta chain was found in a study of a mutant IDH1 vaccine in newly diagnosed glioma. This clone showed up just once. Sequenced by immunoSEQ multiplex PCR; TCRdb stores in-frame clones only, minus some. The sample yields 98,000 or so clones, 85% to 90% seen once. As for time point: baseline, week 1 (first vaccination visit). Treatment defined: pre-vaccination baseline after standard-of-care therapy. The CDR3 extends over 13 amino acids. Per the germline V gene, CDR1 is SGHRS and CDR2 is YFSETQ. V trimming: 4 bases; J trimming: 5 bases; junction bases outside the gene matches: 5. This sample comprised PBMCs, obtained from a glioma patient treated with radiotherapy, temozolomide or both. The chain employs TRBV5-1 and TRBJ2-5; TRBD2 matches 7 bases. This receptor was taken from a woman between 50 and 59 years old with glioma. The CDR3 region is CASSLGRDETQYF. DNA of the CDR3: TGCGCCAGCAGCCTGGGGAGGGATGAGACCCAGTACTTC.